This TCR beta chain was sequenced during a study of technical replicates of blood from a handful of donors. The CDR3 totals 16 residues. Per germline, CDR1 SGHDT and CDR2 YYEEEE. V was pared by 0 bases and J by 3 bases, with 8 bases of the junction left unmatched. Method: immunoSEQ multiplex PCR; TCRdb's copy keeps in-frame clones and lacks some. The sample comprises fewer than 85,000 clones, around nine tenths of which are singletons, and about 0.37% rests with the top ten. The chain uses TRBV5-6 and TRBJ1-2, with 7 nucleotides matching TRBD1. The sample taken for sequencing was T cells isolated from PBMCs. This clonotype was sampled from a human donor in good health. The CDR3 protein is CASSLEEGQTYYGYTF. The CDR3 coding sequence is TGTGCCAGCAGCTTGGAAGAGGGACAGACATACTATGGCTACACCTTC.